This T cell receptor (beta chain) was retrieved from a study of Graves' ophthalmopathy and Graves' hyperthyroidism. Study-wide results and caveats: The authors also found most expanded thyroid clonotypes above 0.001 frequency in blood. Ophthalmopathy progression prediction by the model yielded a sensitivity of more than 60% and a specificity of around 72%.

This clonotype appeared many times. The antigen is undetermined. Germline CDR1 is SGDLS and CDR2 is YYNGEE. The CDR3 is made up of 14 amino acids. V was shortened by 1 base and J by 7 bases, with 12 bases between the two germline ends. Scientists amplified the TCR beta CDR3 regions from RNA transcripts. Second-round multiplex PCR followed a first-round RT-PCR using HTBI primers. TCRdb re-derived calls from the multiplex PCR reads in MiXCR, one entry per CDR3 protein. Among about 1.1 million distinct CDR3 sequences listed, 35% to 45% were seen once. The V and J genes are TRBV9 and TRBJ1-5; D may be TRBD1 (6 bases). The receptor was derived from an adult man with Graves' hyperthyroidism. The source material was peripheral blood or thyroid tissue (not recorded which). The CDR3 sequence is CASSVSGAGQPQHF. CDR3 DNA: TGTGCCAGCAGCGTATCAGGGGCTGGGCAGCCCCAGCATTTT.